The 3 T cell receptor beta chains given below trace back to one sample, sequenced in a study of blood T cell repertoires in COVID-19. Profiling relied on immunoSEQ multiplex PCR, and the TCRdb table lists in-frame clones only, not all of them. Of fewer than 35,000 clones listed, roughly 82% are singletons. Sample: peripheral blood. These receptors came from an elderly man with active or convalescent COVID-19.

V is TRBV5-4 and J is TRBJ2-7, with 7 nucleotides matching TRBD2. Germline-derived CDR1 and CDR2 are SGHNT and YYREEE (reference sequence). The V and J ends lost 0 bases and 0 bases, in that order; junction bases with no gene match: 12. The CDR3 loop spans 18 amino acids. DNA for the CDR3: TGTGCCAGCAGCTTGGCCCCCGCGGGAGCGGGGCGCTCCTACGAGCAGTACTTC. This translates into CASSLAPAGAGRSYEQYF.

The rearrangement uses TRBV28 and TRBJ1-1; D unresolved. The CDR3 runs 13 residues. The V and J ends lost 4 bases and 2 bases respectively, with 8 bases between them. Germline CDR1 is MDHEN and CDR2 is SYDVKM. The CDR3 bases are TGTGCCAGCAGTTATAACAGTAACACTGAAGCTTTCTTT. This gives the protein CASSYNSNTEAFF. The complete variable domain, with remaining parts taken from reference TRBV28 and TRBJ1-1, reads DVKVTQSSRYLVKRTGEKVFLECVQDMDHENMFWYRQDPGLGLRLIYFSYDVKMKEKGDIPEGYSVSREKKERFSLILESASTNQTSMYLCASSYNSNTEAFFGQGTRLTVV.

The V call is TRBV4-1, the J call TRBJ2-1, with D perhaps matching TRBD1 (5 bases). The CDR3 length is 14 residues. Looked up from germline, CDR1 is MGHRA and CDR2 is YSYEKL. Trimming removed 1 base from V and 8 bases from J, with 12 bases in between. The CDR3 DNA is TGCGCCAGCAGCCAAGCTGCAGGGTTCGATGAGCAGTTCTTC. Translating it yields CASSQAAGFDEQFF.